These 7 T cell receptor beta chains came from one sample sequenced in a study of blood T cell repertoires in COVID-19. Profiled with immunoSEQ multiplex PCR; TCRdb holds only in-frame clones, not every one. The data show over 350,000 clones, approximately 90% seen once. The sequenced sample was peripheral blood. These receptors all stem from a woman between 25 and 40 years old with acute or convalescent COVID-19.

This chain connects TRBV24-1 to TRBJ2-1; 10 bases match TRBD2. The CDR3 length is 17 residues. From germline, CDR1 is KGHDR and CDR2 SFDVKD. The V and J ends lost 4 bases and 1 base, in that order; junction bases with no gene match: 6. The CDR3 sequence is CATSDPSGGHSYNEQFF. The CDR3 DNA reads TGTGCCACCAGTGACCCTAGCGGGGGTCATTCCTACAATGAGCAGTTCTTC.

The chain links TRBV10-3 to TRBJ2-5; no definite D call. Germline lookup yields CDR1 ENHRY and CDR2 SYGVKD. The CDR3 consists of 13 residues. The ends were cut back, 6 bases at V and 2 bases at J, with 10 bases in the middle. Here the CDR3 reads CAIRGVPQETQYF. The DNA of the CDR3 is TGTGCCATCAGGGGCGTACCACAAGAGACCCAGTACTTC.

This sequence joins TRBV5-6 and TRBJ2-7; the match to TRBD1 covers 9 bases. The V segment lost 3 bases and the J segment 3 bases; nucleotides outside the gene matches: 4. The CDR3 is 14 amino acids. CDR1 and CDR2 (germline): SGHDT, YYEEEE. The DNA for the CDR3 is TGTGCCAGCAGCTCCGGGACAGGGATCTACGAGCAGTACTTC. Translating it yields CASSSGTGIYEQYF. The complete variable domain, with remaining parts taken from reference TRBV5-6 and TRBJ2-7, reads DAGVTQSPTHLIKTRGQQVTLRCSPKSGHDTVSWYQQALGQGPQFIFQYYEEEERQRGNFPDRFSGHQFPNYSSELNVNALLLGDSALYLCASSSGTGIYEQYFGPGTRLTVT.

This clone occurred once. The chain employs TRBV27 and TRBJ1-5; TRBD1 matches at 8 bases. The length of the CDR3 is 15 residues. V was pared by 8 bases and J by 4 bases, with 10 bases of the junction left unmatched. Germline V gene data show CDR1 as MNHEY and CDR2 as SMNVEV (reference sequence). The DNA for the CDR3 is TGTGCCAGCCGGTCCTCGGACAGGGCGAATCAGCCCCAGCATTTT. Translating gives CASRSSDRANQPQHF.

This clone was seen more than once but under ten times. The chain employs TRBV2 and TRBJ2-1, with TRBD1 matching over 9 bases. The germline CDR1 and CDR2 sequences are SNHLY and FYNNEI. Trimming removed 10 bases from V and 5 bases from J; junction bases left unmatched: 6. The CDR3 is 13 residues long. CDR3 sequence reads: CATQTGGDNEQFF. CDR3 DNA: TGTGCCACCCAGACAGGGGGAGACAATGAGCAGTTCTTC.

This chain uses TRBV20-1 with TRBJ2-1; no clear D gene. The CDR3 has 10 amino acids. V lost 3 bases and J lost 7, with 4 bases in between. Per germline, CDR1 DFQATT and CDR2 SNEGSKA (reference sequence). The CDR3 spells CSARSNEQFF. In DNA, the CDR3 is TGCAGTGCTAGGAGTAATGAGCAGTTCTTC.

The J gene is TRBJ1-5, the V gene TRBV6-5, with 9 bases matching TRBD1. The germline gives CDR1 MNHEY, CDR2 SVGAGI. J gave up 1 base and V 10 bases, and 2 bases lay outside the gene matches. The CDR3 spans 13 residues. CDR3 sequence: CATGQGSNQPQHF. CDR3 nucleotide sequence: TGTGCCACCGGACAGGGGAGCAATCAGCCCCAGCATTTT.